A single sample gave rise to the 5 T cell receptor beta chains below, sequenced in a study of T cell repertoires in cytomegalovirus infection. MiXCR, run by TCRdb on the reads, gives a single entry per CDR3 protein. The table includes about 71,000 distinct CDR3 sequences, more than 20% detected once. These receptors are not linked to any known antigen. Sequencing was performed on CD8+ T cells from cultured PBMCs, taken from culture after CMV antigen stimulation. Receptor source: a human donor in good health (CMV status not recorded). Some clones in this sample may be carry-over from other donors' samples.

The rearrangement uses TRBV7-6 and TRBJ2-2, with 14 nucleotides matching TRBD2. Trimming at V came to 3 bases and at J to 1 base, leaving 7 bases not matched to a gene. The V gene's germline CDR1 is SGHVS and CDR2 FNYEAQ. The CDR3 extends over 19 amino acids. The CDR3, as DNA: TGTGCCAGCAGCTTCCTGACTAGCGGGGGGGCCAGGAACACCGGGGAGCTGTTTTTT. This sequence encodes CASSFLTSGGARNTGELFF. The variable domain in full, completed from reference TRBV7-6 and TRBJ2-2, reads GAGVSQSPRYKVTKRGQDVALRCDPISGHVSLYWYRQALGQGPEFLTYFNYEAQQDKSGLPNDRFSAERPEGSISTLTIQRTEQRDSAMYRCASSFLTSGGARNTGELFFGEGSRLTVL.

The V call is TRBV27, the J call TRBJ1-6; no clear D gene. Trimming removed 0 bases from V and 7 bases from J, with 7 bases in between. This CDR3 contains 14 residues. Germline-derived CDR1 and CDR2 are MNHEY and SMNVEV (reference sequence). The CDR3 spells CASSLSRPNSPLHF. DNA for the CDR3: TGTGCCAGCAGTTTATCCCGACCAAATTCACCCCTCCACTTT.

The rearrangement links TRBV4-3 to TRBJ2-4; D might be TRBD1 or TRBD2, each matching 7 bases. CDR3 length equals 16 residues. Trimming stripped 3 bases from V and 7 bases from J, with 19 bases between. The V gene's germline CDR1 is LGHNA and CDR2 YSLEER. Here the CDR3 reads CASSQDRTGGINIQYF. CDR3 bases: TGCGCCAGCAGCCAGGACAGGACGGGGGGCATCAACATTCAGTACTTC.

J is TRBJ2-2 and V is TRBV27, with D perhaps TRBD1 or TRBD2 (6 bases each). Germline V gene sequence: CDR1 MNHEY, CDR2 SMNVEV (reference sequence). The CDR3 length is 14 residues. V was cut by 8 bases and J by 6 bases, with 16 bases left in between. The CDR3 loop reads CASSRGEGAGELFF. The CDR3 nucleotides read TGTGCCAGCTCAAGGGGGGAAGGGGCCGGGGAGCTGTTTTTT.

This clonotype has more than one count but fewer than ten. V is TRBV6-6 and J is TRBJ2-7; possible D gene TRBD1, 5 bases. The V gene's germline CDR1 is MNHNY and CDR2 SVGAGI (reference sequence). This CDR3 comprises 13 residues. Trimming took 7 bases from V and 0 from J, leaving 10 bases between them. The CDR3 spells CASIRQNSYEQYF. CDR3 in DNA: TGTGCCAGCATCCGACAGAACTCCTACGAGCAGTACTTC.